The next 4 T cell receptor beta chains were all read from a single sample in a study of STAT5B mutations in CD4+ large granular lymphocyte leukemia (dated by TCRdb to 2021 to 2024). The method was the immunoSEQ multiplex PCR assay. TCRdb provides this immuneACCESS table in a form limited to in-frame rearrangements. Some clones are lacking; in checked studies, under half of them reflect an unresolved V gene, and why the rest are absent is not known. Within this sample are tens of thousands of clones, with 69% of them counted one time only. The ten largest clones take up about 3% of the sample. The sequencing input was CD4+ T cells from blood buffy coats. The receptors were sampled from a human donor in good health.

The chain couples TRBV6-6 to TRBJ1-5; D perhaps matches TRBD1 (6 bases). CDR3 size: 14 residues. Trimming shortened V by 2 bases and J by 8 bases, and 13 bases separated the two germline ends. Germline lookup yields CDR1 MNHNY and CDR2 SVGAGI (reference sequence). In nucleotides, the CDR3 is TGTGCCAGCAGTTACACAGGGCGGAGTGAGCCCCAGCATTTT. As protein: CASSYTGRSEPQHF.

J is TRBJ2-7 and V is TRBV30; D is possibly TRBD1 or TRBD2 (6 bases each). The CDR3 totals 13 residues. The germline gives CDR1 GTSNPN, CDR2 SVGIG (reference sequence). The germline V and J ends were trimmed by 1 base and 0 bases, with 7 bases remaining between them. CDR3 loop: CAWSGGASYEQYF. CDR3 sequence (DNA): TGTGCCTGGAGTGGGGGGGCCTCCTACGAGCAGTACTTC.

The table lists this clone with a count of one. The chain links TRBV5-6 to TRBJ1-2, with D possibly matching TRBD1 (6 bases). V gave up 4 bases and J gave up 2 bases, with 18 bases separating them. The CDR3 totals 16 residues. Germline V gene lookup returns CDR1 SGHDT and CDR2 YYEEEE. CDR3 in amino acids: CASSPRGQGLNYGYTF. In DNA form, the CDR3 reads TGTGCCAGCAGCCCCCGGGGGCAGGGTCTCAACTATGGCTACACCTTC.

This chain uses TRBV5-6 with TRBJ2-7, with a tentative D call TRBD2 (5 bases). Per the germline V gene, CDR1 is SGHDT and CDR2 is YYEEEE. V was trimmed by 9 bases and J by 0 bases, leaving 10 bases between them. The CDR3 extends over 12 amino acids. DNA for the CDR3: TGTGCCACCGGGCGGGCCTCCTACGAGCAGTACTTC. It specifies CATGRASYEQYF.